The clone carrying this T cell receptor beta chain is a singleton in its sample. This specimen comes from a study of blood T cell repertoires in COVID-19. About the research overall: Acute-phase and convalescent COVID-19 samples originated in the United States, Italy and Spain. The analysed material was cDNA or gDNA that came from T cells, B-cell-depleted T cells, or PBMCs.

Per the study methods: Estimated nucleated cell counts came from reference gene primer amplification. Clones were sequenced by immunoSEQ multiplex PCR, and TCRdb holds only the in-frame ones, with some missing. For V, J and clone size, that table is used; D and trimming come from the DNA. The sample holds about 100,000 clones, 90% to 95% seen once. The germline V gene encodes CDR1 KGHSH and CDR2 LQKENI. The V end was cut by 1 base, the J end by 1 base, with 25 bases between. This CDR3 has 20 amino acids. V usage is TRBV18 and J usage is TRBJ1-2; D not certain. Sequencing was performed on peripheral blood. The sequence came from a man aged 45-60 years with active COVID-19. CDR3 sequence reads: CASSPRVSGYSGKNNYGYTF. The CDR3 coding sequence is TGTGCCAGCTCACCACGGGTTTCGGGGTATAGTGGCAAAAATAACTATGGCTACACCTTC.